The T cell receptor beta chain under discussion was sequenced for a study of regulatory T cells in long-lasting Graves disease. Described time point: newly diagnosed GD, antithyroid drugs for less than 3 months. RNA extracted from PBMCs served as the sequencing template. Graves' disease diagnoses used American Thyroid Association guidelines. iRepertoire HTBI primers and Arm-PCR of CDR3 regions built TCR beta libraries. TCRdb recomputed calls from the multiplex PCR reads with MiXCR, one row per CDR3 protein. The data hold about 430,000 distinct CDR3 sequences, with approximately 15% observed a single time. Points on this clonotype: Being one base from a much bigger clone, this may be a read error.

From germline, CDR1 is SGHTA and CDR2 FQGNSA. The CDR3 covers 15 residues. These records were also assigned to another study, of T cells in Graves' hyperthyroidism and ophthalmopathy.

The sequence came from a woman between 40 and 50 years old with Graves disease. The chain couples TRBV7-2 to TRBJ2-7, with 8 positions matching TRBD2. The sample here was peripheral blood mononuclear cells (PBMCs), taken at new diagnosis, from a patient treated with antithyroid drugs. The CDR3, as DNA: TGTGCCAGCGGCTTAGCTGAGCGGGAGTCCTACGAGCAGTACTTC. Encoded protein: CASGLAERESYEQYF. The full variable domain, with the rest looked up from reference TRBV7-2 and TRBJ2-7, is GAGVSQSPSNKVTEKGKDVELRCDPISGHTALYWYRQSLGQGLEFLIYFQGNSAPDKSGLPSDRFSAERTGGSVSTLTIQRTQQEDSAVYLCASGLAERESYEQYFGPGTRLTVT.